Each of the 2 T cell receptor beta chains below was sequenced from the same sample in a study of beta chain features in type 1 diabetes (dated by TCRdb to 2016 to 2019). The method behind the library was the immunoSEQ multiplex PCR assay. The entire isolated RNA was reverse transcribed using the High Capacity cDNA Reverse Transcription Kit, and thus expressed TCRB transcripts were sequenced. This immuneACCESS table, as held by TCRdb, lists in-frame sequences with V and J called but not all clones. Of the missing ones, under half trace to an unresolved V gene in checked studies; the others have no known cause. Counted in this sample were a few hundred thousand clones; about 30% of them appeared once. Around 0.065% of the sample goes to the ten largest clones. Material: naive CD4+ T cells from blood. The intended sense of this specimen's cell subset or site label: true naive CD4+ T cells. These receptors all come from a man aged 18 to 30 in good health.

The chain combines TRBV30 with TRBJ2-6; D gene ambiguous. Germline assignment: CDR1 GTSNPN and CDR2 SVGIG (reference sequence). This CDR3 spans 13 amino acids. Trimming shortened V by 5 bases and J by 2 bases, and 7 bases separated the two germline ends. CDR3 region: CAWWKTGANVLTF. Written as DNA, the CDR3 is TGTGCCTGGTGGAAGACTGGGGCCAACGTCCTGACTTTC.

This clone was counted a few times. The chain couples TRBV30 to TRBJ2-5; TRBD2 aligns across 8 bases. Germline lookup yields CDR1 GTSNPN and CDR2 SVGIG (reference sequence). The V segment lost 0 bases and the J segment 8 bases; nucleotides outside the gene matches: 11. The CDR3 is 15 residues long. The CDR3 bases are TGTGCCTGGAGTGTACCTAGCGGGCGACAAGGAACCCAGTACTTC. It translates to CAWSVPSGRQGTQYF.